This record covers a single T cell receptor beta chain. Its antigen is unknown. 60 Vbeta and 13 Jbeta primers were used in PCR. The method was immunoSEQ multiplex PCR; TCRdb's version includes in-frame clones alone and lacks a portion of them. The sample carries 95,000 to 110,000 clones, approximately 76% recorded once. These data originate in a study of cytomegalovirus exposure and HLA in healthy donors. Regarding the study as a whole: A later analysis, which compared TCR beta chains of equal frequency, found the HLA-associated ones more clonally expanded. V- and J-gene trimming in TCR beta was tied to a missense DCLRE1C variant by an analysis performed later.

Sequenced: PBMCs. The receptor was isolated from a man aged 18-30 years in good health and CMV-seronegative.

Here the CDR3 reads CSATDRPNQPQHF. In DNA, the CDR3 is TGCAGCGCCACGGACAGACCTAATCAGCCCCAGCATTTT. The rearrangement uses TRBV29-1 and TRBJ1-5; D perhaps matches TRBD1 (6 bases). Germline V gives CDR1 SQVTM, CDR2 ANQGSEA. Trimming shortened V by 7 bases and J by 4 bases, and 14 bases separated the two germline ends. The CDR3 consists of 13 residues.